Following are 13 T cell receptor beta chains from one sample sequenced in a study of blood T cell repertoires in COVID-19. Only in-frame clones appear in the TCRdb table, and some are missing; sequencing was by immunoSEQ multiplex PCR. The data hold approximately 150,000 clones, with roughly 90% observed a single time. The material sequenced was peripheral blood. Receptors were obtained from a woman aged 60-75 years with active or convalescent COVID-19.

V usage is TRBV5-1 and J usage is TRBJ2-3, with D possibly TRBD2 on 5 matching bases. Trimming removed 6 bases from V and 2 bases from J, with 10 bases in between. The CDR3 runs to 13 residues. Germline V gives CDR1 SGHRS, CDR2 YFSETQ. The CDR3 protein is CASKSTTTDTQYF. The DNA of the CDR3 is TGCGCCAGCAAATCGACTACCACAGATACGCAGTATTTT.

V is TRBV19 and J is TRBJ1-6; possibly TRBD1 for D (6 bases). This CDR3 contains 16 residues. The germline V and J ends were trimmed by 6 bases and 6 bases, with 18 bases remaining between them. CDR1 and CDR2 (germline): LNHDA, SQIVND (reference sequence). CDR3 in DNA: TGTGCCAGTAGCAATACCGGACAGTTGGGTAATTCACCCCTCCACTTT. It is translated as CASSNTGQLGNSPLHF.

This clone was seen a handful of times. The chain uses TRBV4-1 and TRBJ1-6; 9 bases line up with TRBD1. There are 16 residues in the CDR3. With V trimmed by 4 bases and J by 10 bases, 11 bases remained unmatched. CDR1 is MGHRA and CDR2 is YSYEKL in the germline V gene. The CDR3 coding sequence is TGCGCCAGCAGCCGTCCCTTGGGACAGGGTATGTCACCCCTCCACTTT. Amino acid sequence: CASSRPLGQGMSPLHF.

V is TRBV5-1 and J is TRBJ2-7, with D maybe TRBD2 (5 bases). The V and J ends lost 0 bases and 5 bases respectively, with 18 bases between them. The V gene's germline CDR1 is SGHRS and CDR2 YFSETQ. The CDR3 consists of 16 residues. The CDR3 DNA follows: TGCGCCAGCAGCTTGGAAACTAGAGGTCTTGGCCACGAGCAGTACTTC. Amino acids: CASSLETRGLGHEQYF.

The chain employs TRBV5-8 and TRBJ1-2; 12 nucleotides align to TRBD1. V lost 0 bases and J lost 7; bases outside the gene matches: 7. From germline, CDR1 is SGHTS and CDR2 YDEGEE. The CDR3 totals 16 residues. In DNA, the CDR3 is TGTGCCAGCAGCTTGGCCCCCCGGGACAGGGGGCTTGGCTACACCTTC. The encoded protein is CASSLAPRDRGLGYTF.

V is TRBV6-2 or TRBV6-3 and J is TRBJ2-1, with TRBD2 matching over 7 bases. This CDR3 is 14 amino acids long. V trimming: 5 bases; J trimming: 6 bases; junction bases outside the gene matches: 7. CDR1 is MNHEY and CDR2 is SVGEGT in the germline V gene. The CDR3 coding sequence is TGTGCCAGCAGTGACCGGACTAGTTCCAATGAGCAGTTCTTC. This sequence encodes CASSDRTSSNEQFF.

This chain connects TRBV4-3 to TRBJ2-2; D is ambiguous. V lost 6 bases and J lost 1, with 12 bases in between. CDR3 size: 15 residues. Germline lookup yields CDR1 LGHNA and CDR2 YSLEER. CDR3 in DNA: TGCGCCAGCAGACCAGGTTCGCGGAACACCGGGGAGCTGTTTTTT. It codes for CASRPGSRNTGELFF.

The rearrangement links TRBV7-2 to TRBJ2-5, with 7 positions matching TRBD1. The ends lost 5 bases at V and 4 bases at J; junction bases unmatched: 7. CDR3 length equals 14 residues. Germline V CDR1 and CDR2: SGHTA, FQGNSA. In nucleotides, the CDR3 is TGTGCCAGCAGCGTAAGACAGGGTGGAGAGACCCAGTACTTC. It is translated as CASSVRQGGETQYF. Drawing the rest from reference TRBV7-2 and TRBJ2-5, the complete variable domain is GAGVSQSPSNKVTEKGKDVELRCDPISGHTALYWYRQSLGQGLEFLIYFQGNSAPDKSGLPSDRFSAERTGGSVSTLTIQRTQQEDSAVYLCASSVRQGGETQYFGPGTRLLVL.

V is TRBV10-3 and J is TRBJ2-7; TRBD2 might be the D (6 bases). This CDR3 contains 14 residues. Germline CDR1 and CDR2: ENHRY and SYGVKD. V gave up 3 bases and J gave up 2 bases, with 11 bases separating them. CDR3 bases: TGTGCCATCAGTGAACAAACTAGCCCCTACGAGCAGTACTTC. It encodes CAISEQTSPYEQYF.

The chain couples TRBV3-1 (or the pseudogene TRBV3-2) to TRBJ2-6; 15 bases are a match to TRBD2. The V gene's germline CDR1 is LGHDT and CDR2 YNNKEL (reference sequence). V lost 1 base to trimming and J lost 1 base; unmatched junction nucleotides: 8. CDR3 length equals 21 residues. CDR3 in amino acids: CASSQAGTSGGPRSGANVLTF. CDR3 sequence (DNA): TGTGCCAGCAGCCAAGCCGGGACTAGCGGGGGGCCGCGGTCTGGGGCCAACGTCCTGACTTTC.

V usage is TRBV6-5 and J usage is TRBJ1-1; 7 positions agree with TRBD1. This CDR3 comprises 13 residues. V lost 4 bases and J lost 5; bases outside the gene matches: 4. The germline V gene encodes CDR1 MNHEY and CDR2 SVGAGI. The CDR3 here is CASSLQGVTEAFF. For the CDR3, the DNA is TGTGCCAGCAGTTTGCAGGGGGTTACTGAAGCTTTCTTT.

The CDR3 nucleotides are TGCGCCAGCAGCGCAGCGGCCTCGGGGGTTACTGAAGCTTTCTTT. This codes for CASSAAASGVTEAFF. The chain is built from TRBV5-1 and TRBJ1-1; D is possibly TRBD1 (5 bases). V lost 4 bases and J lost 5, with 18 bases in between. Germline V gene lookup returns CDR1 SGHRS and CDR2 YFSETQ. The CDR3 spans 15 residues.

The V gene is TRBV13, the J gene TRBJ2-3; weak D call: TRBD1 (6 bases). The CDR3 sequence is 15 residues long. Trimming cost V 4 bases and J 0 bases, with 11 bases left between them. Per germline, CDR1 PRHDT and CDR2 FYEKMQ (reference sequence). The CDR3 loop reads CASSYGQTSTDTQYF. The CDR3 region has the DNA TGTGCCAGCAGCTACGGACAGACTAGCACAGATACGCAGTATTTT.